The clone carrying this T cell receptor (beta chain) was counted a few times. What it binds is not known. CD4+ naive, central memory, regulatory and stem cell-like memory cells were sorted via CD45RO/CCR7/CD25/CD127/CD95/CD27. The CDR3 loop spans 11 amino acids. Looked up from germline, CDR1 is DFQATT and CDR2 is SNEGSKA (reference sequence). With 7 bases removed from V and 7 bases from J, the gap between germline ends came to 11 bases. The data stem from a study of beta chain features in type 1 diabetes. About the research overall: Patients shared similar age, gender and cell yields with healthy donors.

General observations from the study: Here, the possible influence of HLA type (on TCRB rearrangement) remained unresolved. In all four CD4+ subsets, TCRB CDR3 length was significantly, moderately reduced in type 1 diabetes.

Isolated RNA was reverse transcribed in full, so expressed TCRB transcripts were sequenced. Sequenced by immunoSEQ multiplex PCR; TCRdb stores in-frame clones only, minus some. The top ten hold over 0.45% of the sample, which has around 150,000 clones, around 8% seen once. This chain joins TRBV20-1 and TRBJ2-1; D possibly corresponds to TRBD1 (6 bases). This receptor was obtained from a woman between 18 and 30 years old with type 1 diabetes. The specimen was central memory CD4+ T cells from blood. The CDR3 region has the DNA TGCAGTGAGGCCCAGGGGAATGAGCAGTTCTTC. As protein: CSEAQGNEQFF.